These 5 T cell receptor beta chains share one sample of origin, sequenced in a study of shared T cell receptors in the human thymus. Produced via immunoSEQ multiplex PCR; TCRdb's table is partial and in-frame only. The sample includes fewer than 700,000 clones, 88% of them seen just once. These same data were also listed under a study on human thymus T cells.

The sample consisted of thymocytes. The origin of the receptors is a boy under three years old with a congenital heart defect.

The genes are TRBV27 and TRBJ1-5; D call uncertain. The CDR3 has 16 residues. The V gene lost 2 bases and the J gene lost 0 bases, with 11 bases spanning the gap. CDR1 is MNHEY and CDR2 is SMNVEV in the germline V gene (reference sequence). The CDR3 reads CASSLREPYSNQPQHF. In DNA, the CDR3 is TGTGCCAGCAGTTTACGGGAGCCCTATAGCAATCAGCCCCAGCATTTT.

This chain connects TRBV2 to TRBJ1-1, with no clear D. Trimming pared 6 bases from V and 4 bases from J, leaving 9 bases between. Germline-derived CDR1 and CDR2 are SNHLY and FYNNEI. CDR3 length: 12 amino acids. The chain's CDR3 is CASRGSPTEAFF. The CDR3 nucleotides read TGTGCCAGCAGGGGTAGCCCCACTGAAGCTTTCTTT.

The chain combines TRBV28 with TRBJ1-2; the D is unclear. From germline, CDR1 is MDHEN and CDR2 SYDVKM. The ends were cut back, 3 bases at V and 4 bases at J, with 12 bases in the middle. The CDR3 length is 14 residues. The CDR3 loop is CASSFPPGSYGYTF. CDR3 DNA: TGTGCCAGCAGTTTCCCCCCGGGTAGCTATGGCTACACCTTC.

Only a few counts were recorded for this clone. CDR3 bases: TGTGCCAGCAGAGGAGACTCAAACAATGAGCAGTTCTTC. Amino acid sequence: CASRGDSNNEQFF. The chain is built from TRBV2 and TRBJ2-1; no definite D call. The CDR3 runs to 13 residues. Germline values: CDR1 SNHLY, CDR2 FYNNEI. Between the trimmed V and J ends, which lost 6 bases and 5 bases, there was a span of 11 bases.

This clone occurred once. This CDR3 reads CASSRSLGQGHTDTQYF. The CDR3 nucleotides read TGCGCCAGCAGCCGAAGCTTGGGACAGGGCCATACGGATACGCAGTATTTT. The rearrangement joins TRBV4-3 to TRBJ2-3, with TRBD1 identical over 9 bases. Germline V CDR1 and CDR2: LGHNA, YSLEER. CDR3 length: 17 amino acids. The V gene end was trimmed by 4 bases and the J gene end by 6 bases; junction bases not matched to a gene: 14.